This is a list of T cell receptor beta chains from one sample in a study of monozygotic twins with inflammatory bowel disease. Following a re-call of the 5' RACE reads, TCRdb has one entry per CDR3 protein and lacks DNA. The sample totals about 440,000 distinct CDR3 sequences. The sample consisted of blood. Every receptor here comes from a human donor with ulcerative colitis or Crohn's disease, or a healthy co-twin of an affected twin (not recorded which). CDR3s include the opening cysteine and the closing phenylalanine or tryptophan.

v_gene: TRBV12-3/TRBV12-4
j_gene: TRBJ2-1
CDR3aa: CASSFDRVSYNEQFF

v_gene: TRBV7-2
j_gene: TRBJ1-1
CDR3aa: CASSLAAADTEAFF

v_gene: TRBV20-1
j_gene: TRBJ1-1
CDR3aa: CSARREAAEAFF

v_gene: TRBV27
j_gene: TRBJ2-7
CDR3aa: CASSSLLGPKTANEQYF

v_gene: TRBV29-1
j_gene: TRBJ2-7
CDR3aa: CSVEFPDRAASYEQYF

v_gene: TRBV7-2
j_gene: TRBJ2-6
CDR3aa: CASSLPRVRANVLTF

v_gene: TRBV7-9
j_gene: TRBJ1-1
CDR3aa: CASSLEQGQGEAFF

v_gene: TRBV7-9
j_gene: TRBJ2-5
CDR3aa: CASSLARQGQETQYF

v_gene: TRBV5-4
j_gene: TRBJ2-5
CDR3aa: CASSFGLAEETQYF

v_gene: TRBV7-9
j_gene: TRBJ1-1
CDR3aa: CASSLNWGSAGNTEAFF

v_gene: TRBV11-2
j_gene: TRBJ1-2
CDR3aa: CASSPSPTNYGYTF

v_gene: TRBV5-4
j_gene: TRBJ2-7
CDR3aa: CASSLWTRDYEQYF

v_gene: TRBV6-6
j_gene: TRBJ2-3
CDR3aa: CASKGPTDTQYF

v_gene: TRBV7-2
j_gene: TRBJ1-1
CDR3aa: CASSSNGQGVTEAFF

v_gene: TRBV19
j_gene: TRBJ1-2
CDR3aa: CASSIQGRGYGYTF

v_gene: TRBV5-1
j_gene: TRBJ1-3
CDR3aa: CASSPGQGSTGNTIYF

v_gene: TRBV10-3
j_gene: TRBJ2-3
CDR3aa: CAISDGVTGGTDTQYF

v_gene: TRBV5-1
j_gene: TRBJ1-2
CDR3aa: CASRGQGYGYTF

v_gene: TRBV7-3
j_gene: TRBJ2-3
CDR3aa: CASSIHGTTTDTQYF

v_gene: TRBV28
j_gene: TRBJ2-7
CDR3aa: CASRAGTGGSEQYF

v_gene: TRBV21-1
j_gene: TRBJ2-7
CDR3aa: CASRAPLIYEQYF

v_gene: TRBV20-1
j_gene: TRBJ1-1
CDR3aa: CSARDPHGTEAFF

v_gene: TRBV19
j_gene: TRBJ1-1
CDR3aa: CASSNSDQNTEAFF

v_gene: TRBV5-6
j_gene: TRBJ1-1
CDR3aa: CASSWGGQGTEAFF

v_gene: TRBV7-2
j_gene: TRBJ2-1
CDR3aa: CASSLGGVLTHEQFF

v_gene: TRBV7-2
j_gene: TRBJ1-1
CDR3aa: CASSRQGCSEAFF

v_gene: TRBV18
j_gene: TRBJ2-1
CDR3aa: CAALNTHLTTLTYNEQFF

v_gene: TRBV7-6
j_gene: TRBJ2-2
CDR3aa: CASSFFSGVNTGELFF

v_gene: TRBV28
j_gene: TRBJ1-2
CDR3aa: CASSYGAGHYGYTF

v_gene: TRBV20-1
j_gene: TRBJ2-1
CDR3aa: CSGGTGNEQFF

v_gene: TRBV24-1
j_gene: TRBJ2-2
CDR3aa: CATSEPYTGELFF

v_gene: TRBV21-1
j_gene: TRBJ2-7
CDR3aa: CASTPPGGSKGYEQYF